These T cell receptor beta chains were read from a single sample in a study of T cell responses to AZD1222 COVID-19 vaccine. The table came from immunoSEQ multiplex PCR; TCRdb's copy has only in-frame clones and leaves some out. The sample consists of about 100,000 clones, around 89% of them appearing once. The sample consisted of peripheral blood, taken on day 0 of AZD1222 vaccination. The receptor source for this set is an adult in good health. The CDR3 runs from the conserved cysteine through the conserved F or W. The D gene is left open where the match is weak. Clone size appears in some rows only: once, few, many, or a class for an expanded clone.

clone size	V gene	D gene	J gene	CDR3 DNA	CDR3 protein
.	TRBV28	TRBD2	TRBJ2-1	TGTGCCAGCACCCTAGCGGGAACGCGATACAATGAGCAGTTCTTC	CASTLAGTRYNEQFF
once	TRBV7-8	TRBD1	TRBJ1-2	TGTGCCAGCAGCTTAAGGGACAGGGGCTATGGCTACACCTTC	CASSLRDRGYGYTF
.	TRBV19	TRBD1	TRBJ1-4	TGTGCCAGTAGTCCGGGACAGGAGAGAGAAAAACTGTTTTTT	CASSPGQEREKLFF
.	TRBV12-3/TRBV12-4	.	TRBJ2-5	TGTGCCAGCAGTCTCGAGGAGACCCAGTACTTC	CASSLEETQYF
.	TRBV27	TRBD2	TRBJ2-1	TGTGCCAGCAGTTTCTTGACTACTAGCGGGAGTCCCTTAGGCTCCTACAATGAGCAGTTCTTC	CASSFLTTSGSPLGSYNEQFF
.	TRBV10-3	TRBD2	TRBJ2-7	TGTGCCATCAGGACGACTAGCGGGAGGGTGGACGAGCAGTACTTC	CAIRTTSGRVDEQYF
.	TRBV28	.	TRBJ2-6	TGTGCCAGCAGTTTCCCTGGCGGACAGACGTCTGGGGCCAACGTCCTGACTTTC	CASSFPGGQTSGANVLTF
.	TRBV6-6	TRBD1	TRBJ2-1	TGTGCCAGCAGTTACCGCGACAGGGTTCCCTACAATGAGCAGTTCTTC	CASSYRDRVPYNEQFF
.	TRBV6-1	.	TRBJ1-2	TGTGCCAGCAGTGAAAGTGTGCGGCAGATATATGGCTACACCTTC	CASSESVRQIYGYTF
.	TRBV7-2	.	TRBJ1-6	TGTGCCAGCAGCTTAGCGCTGGGTCTTAATTCACCCCTCCACTTT	CASSLALGLNSPLHF
.	TRBV7-8	TRBD1	TRBJ2-5	TGTGCCAGCAGCGAGGGGACAGGGAGGGGAGAGACCCAGTACTTC	CASSEGTGRGETQYF
few	TRBV4-2	TRBD1	TRBJ1-4	TGTGCCAGCAGCCAAGATGGACAGGGTTTCGGGAAACTGTTTTTT	CASSQDGQGFGKLFF
.	TRBV5-5	.	TRBJ1-5	TGTGCCAGCAGCTTGGGCTATAATAGCAATCAGCCCCAGCATTTT	CASSLGYNSNQPQHF
.	TRBV5-1	.	TRBJ2-5	TGCGCCAGCAGCTTGGCCCCCGGGGGACAAGAGACCCAGTACTTC	CASSLAPGGQETQYF
.	TRBV12-3/TRBV12-4	.	TRBJ1-3	TGTGCCAGCAGTTTCTCTGGAAACACCATATATTTT	CASSFSGNTIYF
.	TRBV6-5	.	TRBJ1-3	TGTGCCAGCAGTTACGTCCAGTCTGGAAACACCATATATTTT	CASSYVQSGNTIYF
.	TRBV10-3	.	TRBJ2-1	TGTGCCAGCCGACGCGGGGAAAGCTCCTACAATGAGCAGTTCTTC	CASRRGESSYNEQFF
once	TRBV3-1/TRBV3-2	.	TRBJ1-1	TGTGCCAGCAGCCCTTCGATAGGGTCCACTGAAGCTTTCTTT	CASSPSIGSTEAFF
.	TRBV7-2	.	TRBJ1-2	TGTGCCAGCAGCTTAATGATAGACCGGAACTATGGCTACACCTTC	CASSLMIDRNYGYTF
.	TRBV28	TRBD1	TRBJ1-5	TGTGCCACCAAACCGAACAGGGGGAGGAATCAGCCCCAGCATTTT	CATKPNRGRNQPQHF
.	TRBV7-9	.	TRBJ1-5	TGTGCCAGCAGCTTAGCCAGGGCAGGGGAGGACCGGCATCAGCCCCAGCATTTT	CASSLARAGEDRHQPQHF
few	TRBV10-3	TRBD1	TRBJ2-2	TGTGCCATCAGCCAAGACAGGGGGTCCCCCGGGGAGCTGTTTTTT	CAISQDRGSPGELFF